Reported below is one T cell receptor (beta chain). Sequencing of TCR beta drew on CD8+ and CD4+ T cells from blood. The multiple sclerosis control cohort comprised treatment-naive individuals presenting with stable or active relapsing-remitting disease. Purification of the CD8+ and CD4+ T cells relied on negative isolation, and TEMRA cells underwent FACS enrichment. The germline CDR1 and CDR2 sequences are GTSNPN and SVGIG (reference sequence). The CDR3 sequence is 12 residues long. V lost 4 bases and J lost 6; bases outside the gene matches: 3. The data were obtained in a study of CD8 T cells in Susac syndrome. An input of about 0.5 to 1 ug of RNA was subjected to reverse transcription using random hexamers. An immunoSEQ multiplex PCR generated amplified TCR beta CDR3 products spanning 54 Vbeta and 13 Jbeta. Using its own MiXCR run on the immunoSEQ multiplex PCR reads, TCRdb lists one record per CDR3 protein. The sample lists 250,000 to 300,000 distinct CDR3 sequences, 89% occurring once.

The source of this sequence is a human donor with multiple sclerosis. The sample was CD8+ T cells from PBMCs. The rearrangement links TRBV30 to TRBJ1-5, with 7 bases that match TRBD1. The CDR3 coding sequence is TGTGCCTGGAACAGGGGAGGTCAGCCCCAGCATTTT. Translation gives CAWNRGGQPQHF.